The clone carrying this TCR beta chain came up many times. Its specificity is not known. Germline CDR1 reads SQVTM; CDR2 reads ANQGSEA. This CDR3 contains 13 residues. V was clipped by 4 bases and J by 2 bases, with 9 bases between them. Stable hyperthyroidism: no ophthalmopathy progression over 18 months of follow-up. The source of the sample is a study of T cells in Graves' hyperthyroidism and ophthalmopathy. Across the whole study: Any treatment followed the collection of peripheral blood at initial diagnosis.

Findings and caveats of the study: In simple terms, a model built on 13 V-J features told ophthalmopathy apart from stable hyperthyroidism. Most thyroid-expanded clonotypes above 0.001 were also found in blood.

The source material, RNA transcripts, was used to amplify TCR beta CDR3 regions. HTBI primers were the set used in a first-round RT-PCR of the TCR CDR3. TCRdb analysed the multiplex PCR reads with MiXCR anew, one entry per CDR3 protein. Of 90,000 to 120,000 distinct CDR3 sequences listed, 16% are singletons. The source of this sequence is a woman aged 45 to 65 with Graves' hyperthyroidism. The specimen sequenced was blood. The genes are TRBV29-1 and TRBJ1-5, with D possibly TRBD1 on 5 matching bases. The CDR3 nucleotides read TGCAGCGTTGGGGACGGTGGCAATCAGCCCCAGCATTTT. It yields the protein CSVGDGGNQPQHF.